Listed here is a single T cell receptor beta chain. Antigen specificity is unknown. V lost 6 bases and J lost 1, with 15 bases in between. The CDR3 loop spans 16 amino acids. CDR1 is SNHLY and CDR2 is FYNNEI in the germline V gene. The data were taken from a study of OX40 agonist ivuxolimab in advanced cancers. Study information: Every 2 weeks, ivuxolimab was infused into the patients intravenously at between 0.01 and 10 mg/kg.

Whole-study findings and limits: What antigens the expanded peripheral T cells recognized was never established.

Profiled with immunoSEQ multiplex PCR; TCRdb holds only in-frame clones, not every one. Counted here are 50,000 to 85,000 clones, about 85% occurring once; the ten biggest clones make up about 2%. Sequences were derived from CD4+ or CD8+ T cells sorted from blood, sampled in a trial of the OX40 agonist ivuxolimab. The sequence was obtained from an adult with an advanced solid tumor such as melanoma, head and neck, liver or kidney cancer. This sequence joins TRBV2 and TRBJ2-2; D might be TRBD1 (7 bases). CDR3 amino acids: CASSVQGRGNTGELFF. The CDR3 region has the DNA TGTGCCAGCAGCGTACAGGGGCGGGGGAACACCGGGGAGCTGTTTTTT.